Below, 16 T cell receptor beta chains from the same sample are listed, as sequenced in a study of blood T cell repertoires in COVID-19. TCRdb's copy holds only in-frame clones and misses some; the assay was immunoSEQ multiplex PCR. The top ten clones hold around 7.4% of a sample with about 400,000 clones, around nine tenths of them seen once. The specimen sequenced was peripheral blood. These TCRs come from an older woman with COVID-19, enrolled during active disease.

The V call is TRBV9, the J call TRBJ2-7; TRBD1 is a possible D gene (5 bases). Germline V gene lookup returns CDR1 SGDLS and CDR2 YYNGEE. The CDR3 has 15 amino acids. Trimming took 2 bases from V and 1 from J, leaving 13 bases between them. The CDR3 here is CASSVNGHSSYEQYF. The CDR3 coding sequence is TGTGCCAGCAGCGTTAATGGACATTCGTCCTACGAGCAGTACTTC.

The gene calls are TRBV9 and TRBJ1-3, with TRBD1 identical over 7 bases. Germline V gene sequence: CDR1 SGDLS, CDR2 YYNGEE. The V and J ends lost 0 bases and 11 bases, in that order; junction bases with no gene match: 8. The CDR3 loop spans 14 amino acids. CDR3 DNA sequence: TGTGCCAGCAGCGTAGATTTCTACCAGGGGGCCATATATTTT. This translates into CASSVDFYQGAIYF.

The genes are TRBV4-1 and TRBJ2-2, with a possible D match to TRBD2 (6 bases). This CDR3 comprises 14 residues. Per germline, CDR1 MGHRA and CDR2 YSYEKL. V gave up 6 bases and J gave up 1 base, with 9 bases separating them. CDR3: CASRASVNTGELFF. For the CDR3, the DNA is TGCGCCAGCAGAGCTAGCGTGAACACCGGGGAGCTGTTTTTT.

V gene TRBV9 combines with J gene TRBJ1-3, with TRBD1 identical over 8 bases. There are 14 residues in the CDR3. Germline V gene sequence: CDR1 SGDLS, CDR2 YYNGEE. The V gene end was trimmed by 4 bases and the J gene end by 1 base; junction bases not matched to a gene: 1. The CDR3 DNA sequence: TGTGCCAGCAGCACAGGGGGATCTGGAAACACCATATATTTT. Its translation is CASSTGGSGNTIYF.

The gene calls are TRBV25-1 and TRBJ2-3; TRBD2 matches at 11 bases. Germline CDR1 and CDR2: MGHDK and SYGVNS. The CDR3 runs 17 residues. V lost 3 bases, J lost 6 bases, and 11 bases stayed unmatched. The CDR3 here is CASSDRFSGGAGDTQYF. The CDR3 nucleotides are TGTGCCAGCAGTGATCGTTTTAGCGGGGGGGCCGGGGATACGCAGTATTTT.

The V and J genes are TRBV6-1 and TRBJ1-4; D possibly corresponds to TRBD1 (5 bases). The CDR3 contains 15 residues. Between the trimmed V and J ends, which lost 2 bases and 4 bases, there was a span of 11 bases. Germline assignment: CDR1 MNHNS and CDR2 SASEGT. CDR3: CASSEIRDFNEKLFF. In DNA form, the CDR3 reads TGTGCCAGCAGTGAAATTCGGGACTTTAATGAAAAACTGTTTTTT.

A note on this clone: This specimen includes other DNA sequences encoding the same CDR3. The chain uses TRBV3-1 (or the pseudogene TRBV3-2) and TRBJ2-5; 7 bases map to TRBD1. V lost 4 bases to trimming and J lost 5 bases; unmatched junction nucleotides: 4. The CDR3 is made up of 13 amino acids. Germline assignment: CDR1 LGHDT and CDR2 YNNKEL (reference sequence). CDR3 region: CASSRQGEETQYF. The CDR3 bases are TGTGCCAGCAGCCGACAGGGCGAGGAGACCCAGTACTTC.

This clone was observed a single time. The chain carries TRBV9 and TRBJ2-7; 9 nucleotides line up with TRBD2. CDR3 length: 15 residues. Losses at the gene ends were 0 bases for V and 3 bases for J; bases not matched to a gene: 4. Germline CDR1 and CDR2: SGDLS and YYNGEE. CDR3 nucleotide sequence: TGTGCCAGCAGCGTAGTCGCGGGGGGGTACTACGAGCAGTACTTC. This sequence encodes CASSVVAGGYYEQYF.

The gene calls are TRBV7-2 and TRBJ1-1; D might be TRBD1 (5 bases). The CDR3 consists of 15 residues. Germline values: CDR1 SGHTA, CDR2 FQGNSA. The V and J ends lost 7 bases and 4 bases respectively, with 19 bases between them. CDR3 sequence: CASNSYGGALTEAFF. DNA of the CDR3: TGTGCCAGCAACTCTTATGGAGGGGCCCTCACTGAAGCTTTCTTT.

The V call is TRBV5-6, the J call TRBJ1-5, with 10 bases aligning to TRBD1. The V and J ends lost 4 bases and 6 bases, in that order; junction bases with no gene match: 7. Germline assignment: CDR1 SGHDT and CDR2 YYEEEE. The CDR3 consists of 15 residues. The CDR3 coding sequence is TGTGCCAGCAGCATGACAGGGGGCCAGAGTCAGCCCCAGCATTTT. Translated, it gives CASSMTGGQSQPQHF.

The V call is TRBV27, the J call TRBJ1-1, with D tentatively TRBD1 (6 bases). The CDR3 sequence is 11 residues long. Germline-derived CDR1 and CDR2 are MNHEY and SMNVEV (reference sequence). The germline V and J ends were trimmed by 4 bases and 8 bases, with 8 bases remaining between them. CDR3 residues: CASSSGAEAFF. The CDR3 region has the DNA TGTGCCAGCAGTTCAGGGGCGGAAGCTTTCTTT.

This sequence joins TRBV9 and TRBJ2-1; 9 bases fit TRBD1. Germline V lookup: CDR1 SGDLS, CDR2 YYNGEE. The CDR3 extends over 14 amino acids. V lost 4 bases and J lost 10; bases outside the gene matches: 9. CDR3 sequence: CASSTRDRAGEQFF. In DNA, the CDR3 is TGTGCCAGCAGCACGAGGGACAGGGCAGGAGAGCAGTTCTTC.

The chain joins TRBV2 to TRBJ2-7, with TRBD2 matching over 7 bases. Germline CDR1 is SNHLY and CDR2 is FYNNEI. Unmatched junction bases numbered 7, after V lost 8 bases and J lost 3 bases. CDR3 size: 13 residues. CDR3 sequence: CASSGGGGYEQYF. In DNA form, the CDR3 reads TGTGCCAGCTCGGGGGGAGGTGGCTACGAGCAGTACTTC.

The CDR3 here is CASSLDRGTGELFF. CDR3 coding DNA: TGTGCCAGCAGCCTTGACAGGGGGACCGGGGAGCTGTTTTTT. The J gene is TRBJ2-2, the V gene TRBV3-1 (or the pseudogene TRBV3-2); TRBD1 matches 9 bases. V shed 4 bases, J shed 5 bases, and the junction held 2 bases outside the gene matches. Germline CDR1 and CDR2: LGHDT and YNNKEL (reference sequence). CDR3 length: 14 residues.

The chain joins TRBV11-2 to TRBJ1-1, with TRBD1 matching 9 bases. The ends lost 8 bases at V and 5 bases at J; junction bases unmatched: 18. CDR3 size: 17 residues. Germline values: CDR1 SGHAT, CDR2 FQNNGV. CDR3 DNA sequence: TGTGCCAGCGGCCCAGGGGACAGGGATTTTAGGCGTACTGAAGCTTTCTTT. It encodes CASGPGDRDFRRTEAFF.

This chain uses TRBV27 with TRBJ2-7; the match to TRBD2 covers 7 bases. Looked up from germline, CDR1 is MNHEY and CDR2 is SMNVEV (reference sequence). CDR3 length equals 13 residues. V shed 5 bases and J 9 bases; nucleotides not matched to a gene: 10. CDR3 nucleotide sequence: TGTGCCAGCAGTCCCCGTGGGGGGGGTTGGCAGTACTTC. It is translated as CASSPRGGGWQYF.